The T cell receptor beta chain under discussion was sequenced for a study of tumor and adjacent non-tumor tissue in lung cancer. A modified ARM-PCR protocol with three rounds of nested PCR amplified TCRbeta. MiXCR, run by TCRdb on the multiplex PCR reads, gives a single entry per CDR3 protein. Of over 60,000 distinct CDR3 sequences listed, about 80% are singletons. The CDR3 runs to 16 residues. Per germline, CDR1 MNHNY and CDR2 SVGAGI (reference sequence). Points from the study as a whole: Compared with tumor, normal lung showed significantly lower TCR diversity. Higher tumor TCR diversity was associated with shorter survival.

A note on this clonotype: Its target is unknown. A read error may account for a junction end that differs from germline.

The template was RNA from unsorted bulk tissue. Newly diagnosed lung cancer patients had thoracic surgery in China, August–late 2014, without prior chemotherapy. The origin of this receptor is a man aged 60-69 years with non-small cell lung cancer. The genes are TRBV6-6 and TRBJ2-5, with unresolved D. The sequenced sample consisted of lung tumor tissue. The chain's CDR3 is CTSNYSWSPAEETQYF. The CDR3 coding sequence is TGTACCAGCAATTACTCGTGGTCACCGGCGGAAGAGACCCAGTACTTC.